This is a list of T cell receptor beta chains from one sample in a study of blood T cell repertoires in COVID-19. Data came from immunoSEQ multiplex PCR; TCRdb stores just in-frame clones and leaves some out. The data show about 250,000 clones, with about 82% seen just once and approximately 5.1% held by the top ten. The sample consisted of peripheral blood. The receptors stem from a man aged 50 to 59 with active or convalescent COVID-19. Both conserved end residues are trimmed from each CDR3. D genes are given only for firm matches.

j_gene | v_gene | d_gene | CDR3aa
TRBJ1-5 | TRBV4-1 | NA | ASSQVVSRGNQPQH
TRBJ1-4 | TRBV19 | TRBD1 | ASSIRRQGAAYNEKLF
TRBJ1-5 | TRBV15 | TRBD1 | ATSRKTGGYQPQH
TRBJ2-5 | TRBV19 | NA | ASSIGRETQY
TRBJ2-2 | TRBV7-6 | TRBD2 | ASSGGLADTGELF
TRBJ2-4 | TRBV29-1 | NA | SVGGGDKNIQY
TRBJ1-1 | TRBV5-6 | NA | ASSPGGPEAF
TRBJ1-5 | TRBV15 | NA | ATSRDRVQPQH
TRBJ1-5 | TRBV28 | NA | ASSLTGAGANQPQH
TRBJ1-2 | TRBV6-5 | NA | ASSYFPGVYT
TRBJ2-1 | TRBV5-4 | TRBD2 | ASSSSSGSYNEQF
TRBJ2-7 | TRBV5-5 | TRBD1 | ASSLGQGAGSYEQY
TRBJ2-7 | TRBV20-1 | NA | SARAGFEQY
TRBJ1-2 | TRBV30 | NA | AWSLERGYYGYT
TRBJ2-3 | TRBV28 | TRBD2 | ASGPGTSVLTDTQY
TRBJ2-3 | TRBV3-1/TRBV3-2 | NA | ASSPRPEDTQY
TRBJ2-2 | TRBV4-2 | TRBD2 | ASSQDLAGGIAGELF
TRBJ1-1 | TRBV19 | NA | ASSISGFTEAF
TRBJ2-3 | TRBV27 | TRBD2 | AGTSGSKWDTQY
TRBJ2-5 | TRBV25-1 | TRBD1 | ASSDGTGGETQY
TRBJ2-7 | TRBV13 | TRBD2 | ASSFVAGGSTEREQY
TRBJ1-2 | TRBV28 | TRBD1 | ASSLGRGRNYGYT
TRBJ1-5 | TRBV2 | NA | ASSVGQYSNQPQH
TRBJ2-5 | TRBV10-1 | NA | ASSDRLRPQRKYQETQY
TRBJ2-4 | TRBV2 | TRBD1 | ASRGTGAGAKNIQY
TRBJ2-1 | TRBV11-2 | NA | ASSLEVDLAYNEQF
TRBJ2-1 | TRBV6-1 | TRBD2 | ASSDSGRSDNEQF
TRBJ2-7 | TRBV27 | TRBD1 | ASSLKGQGHYEQY
TRBJ1-3 | TRBV19 | TRBD1 | ASSGGQRGNTIY
TRBJ1-5 | TRBV28 | NA | ASSFLGRGQPQH
TRBJ1-2 | TRBV3-1/TRBV3-2 | NA | ASSQSVVYGYT
TRBJ1-1 | TRBV30 | NA | AWQVDRPPAF